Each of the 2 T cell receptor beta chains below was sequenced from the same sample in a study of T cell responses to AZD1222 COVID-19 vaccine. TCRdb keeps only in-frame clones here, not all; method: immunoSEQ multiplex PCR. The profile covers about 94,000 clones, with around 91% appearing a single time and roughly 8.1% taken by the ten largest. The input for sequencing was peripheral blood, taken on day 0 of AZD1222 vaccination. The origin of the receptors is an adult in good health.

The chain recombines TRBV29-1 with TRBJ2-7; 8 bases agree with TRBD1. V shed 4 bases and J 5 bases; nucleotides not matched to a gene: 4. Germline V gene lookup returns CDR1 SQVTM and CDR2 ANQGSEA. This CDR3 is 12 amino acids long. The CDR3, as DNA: TGCAGCGTTGCCGGGACAGGAGACGAGCAGTACTTC. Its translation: CSVAGTGDEQYF.

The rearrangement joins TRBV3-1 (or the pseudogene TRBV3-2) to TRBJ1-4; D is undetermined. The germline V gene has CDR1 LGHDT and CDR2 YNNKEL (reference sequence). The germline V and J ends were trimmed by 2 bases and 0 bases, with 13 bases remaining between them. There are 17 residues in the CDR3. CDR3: CASSQRLNSATNEKLFF. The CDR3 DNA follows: TGTGCCAGCAGCCAAAGACTTAACAGTGCAACTAATGAAAAACTGTTTTTT.